The rows below give T cell receptor beta chains drawn from one sample of a study of Ad26.COV2.S vaccination and SARS-CoV-2 variants. The repertoire was sequenced with immunoSEQ multiplex PCR; TCRdb's copy has only in-frame clones and lacks some. There are about 440,000 clones in the sample; 90% occur only once, and roughly 3.9% lies in the top ten. This sample comprised peripheral blood, obtained in a trial of Ad26.COV2.S vaccine versus placebo. These receptors were obtained from a person between 18 and 65 years old who received the Ad26.COV2.S COVID-19 vaccine or a placebo. Both conserved end residues are part of each CDR3. D genes are given only for firm matches. For some rows the clone size is stated as once, few or many, or as a class when expanded; others skip it.

V,J,size,D,DNA,CDR3
TRBV29-1,TRBJ2-1,.,TRBD2,TGCAGCGTTGACATGTCGAGGACTAGCGGTTGGGCTGAGCAGTTCTTC,CSVDMSRTSGWAEQFF
TRBV7-9,TRBJ1-1,.,.,TGTGCCAGCAGCTCAAGGGGTTGGAACACTGAAGCTTTCTTT,CASSSRGWNTEAFF
TRBV6-2/TRBV6-3,TRBJ2-7,.,TRBD2,TGTGCCAGCAGTTACTCGGTAGCGGGAGACTACGAGCAGTACTTC,CASSYSVAGDYEQYF
TRBV7-9,TRBJ2-2,few,TRBD2,TGTGCCGACAACCGGGAGGGGCTGGTCACCGGGGAGCTGTTTTTT,CADNREGLVTGELFF
TRBV5-1,TRBJ2-3,.,TRBD2,TGCGCCAGCAGCTCTGGCGGGGGAGGCGAAGATACGCAGTATTTT,CASSSGGGGEDTQYF
TRBV2,TRBJ2-3,once,TRBD2,TGTGCCAGCAGTGAAAGAAAGGCTAGCGGGAGTCTTTCAGATACGCAGTATTTT,CASSERKASGSLSDTQYF
TRBV7-8,TRBJ1-5,.,TRBD1,TGTGCCAGCAGCCCGACAGGGGCCTCCAATCAGCCCCAGCATTTT,CASSPTGASNQPQHF
TRBV27,TRBJ1-1,.,TRBD1,TGTGCCAGCACCCACCGGACAGGGGGAGGCACTGAAGCTTTCTTT,CASTHRTGGGTEAFF
TRBV25-1,TRBJ1-1,few,.,TGTGCCAGCAGTGAAGCGGAAGGGGGGGGTAACACTGAAGCTTTCTTT,CASSEAEGGGNTEAFF
TRBV28,TRBJ2-5,.,.,TGTGCCAGCAGTTTAGTCAATGTGGAGACCCAGTACTTC,CASSLVNVETQYF
TRBV11-2,TRBJ1-3,.,.,TGTGCCAGCAAACCGCCGGGGGGTTATGGAAACACCATATATTTT,CASKPPGGYGNTIYF
TRBV5-1,TRBJ1-2,.,.,TGCGCCAGCAGCTTGGATGCAGGGACCTATGGCTACACCTTC,CASSLDAGTYGYTF
TRBV5-1,TRBJ2-7,.,.,TGCGCCAGCAGCGCCGGCCGAGGAACCGCCTACGAGCAGTACTTC,CASSAGRGTAYEQYF
TRBV5-1,TRBJ2-3,.,TRBD2,TGCGCCAGCAGACTAGCGGCACCTAGCACAGATACGCAGTATTTT,CASRLAAPSTDTQYF
TRBV28,TRBJ1-3,.,.,TGTGCCAGCAGTCTCACTCGGGCAAGCTCTGGAAACACCATATATTTT,CASSLTRASSGNTIYF
TRBV7-2,TRBJ1-6,many,TRBD1,TGTGCCAGCAGCTTGACCGACAGGGGTGCCAATTCACCCCTCCACTTT,CASSLTDRGANSPLHF
TRBV9,TRBJ2-3,.,TRBD2,TGTGCCAGCAGCGTAGAGGCGGGAGGGCCCTCAGATACGCAGTATTTT,CASSVEAGGPSDTQYF
TRBV5-6,TRBJ2-5,.,TRBD2,TGTGCCAGCAGCTTGGTTTGGCTAGCGGGAGGATCTCAAGAGACCCAGTACTTC,CASSLVWLAGGSQETQYF
TRBV9,TRBJ2-1,.,.,TGTGCCAGCAGCGTAGGGGGGGCTAGTTGGCTAGCGGAGTTAAATGAGCAGTTCTTC,CASSVGGASWLAELNEQFF
TRBV7-2,TRBJ2-7,.,TRBD2,TGTGCCAGCAGCCGGAGCGGGAAGCCCAGCCCCCACGAGCAGTACTTC,CASSRSGKPSPHEQYF
TRBV28,TRBJ2-7,.,TRBD1,TGTGCCAGCAGGGGGACAGGGATCTACGAGCAGTACTTC,CASRGTGIYEQYF